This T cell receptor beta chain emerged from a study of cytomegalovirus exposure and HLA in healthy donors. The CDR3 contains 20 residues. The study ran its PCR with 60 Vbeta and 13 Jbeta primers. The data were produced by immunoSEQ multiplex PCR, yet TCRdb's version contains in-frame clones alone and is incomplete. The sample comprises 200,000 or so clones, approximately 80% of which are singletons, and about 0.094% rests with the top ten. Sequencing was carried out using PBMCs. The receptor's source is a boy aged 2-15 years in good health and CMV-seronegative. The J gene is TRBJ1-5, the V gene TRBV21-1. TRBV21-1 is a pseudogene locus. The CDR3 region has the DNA TGTGCCAGCAGCCCATGCATCCCGGCACTCACGGACTATAGCAATCAGCCCCAGCATTTT. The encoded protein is CASSPCIPALTDYSNQPQHF.